The 3 T cell receptor beta chains in this list originate from one sample, sequenced in a study of beta chain features in type 1 diabetes. cDNA synthesis used the whole RNA isolate, giving expressed TCRB sequences. TCRdb's table, derived via immunoSEQ multiplex PCR, lists solely in-frame clones and lacks some. Of some 500,000 clones listed, roughly 10% are singletons. Specimen: naive CD4+ T cells from blood. Receptor source: a young woman in good health.

CDR3 in amino acids: CASSPVLGETQYF. CDR3 DNA sequence: TGTGCCAGCAGCCCCGTCCTGGGGGAGACCCAGTACTTC. The chain has TRBV7-2 and TRBJ2-5; D remains unclear. The germline V gene encodes CDR1 SGHTA and CDR2 FQGNSA. Between the trimmed V and J ends, which lost 5 bases and 5 bases, there was a span of 12 bases. The CDR3 has 13 residues.

There are a few counts of this clone. The chain is built from TRBV5-4 and TRBJ2-3; D is perhaps TRBD2 (6 bases). Trimming removed 4 bases at V and 2 bases at J, with 17 bases between. Germline-derived CDR1 and CDR2 are SGHNT and YYREEE (reference sequence). This CDR3 has 16 amino acids. CDR3 bases: TGTGCCAGCAGCCTGGTCATTGCGGGGACCACAGATACGCAGTATTTT. Amino acid sequence: CASSLVIAGTTDTQYF.

There are many counts of this clone. The rearrangement joins TRBV7-9 to TRBJ2-3; 12 nucleotides match TRBD2. The CDR3 extends over 16 amino acids. V shed 5 bases, J shed 2 bases, and the junction held 5 bases outside the gene matches. Germline CDR1 is SEHNR and CDR2 is FQNEAQ (reference sequence). CDR3 sequence: CASSRGLAGNTDTQYF. CDR3 bases: TGTGCCAGCAGCCGAGGACTAGCGGGAAACACAGATACGCAGTATTTT. The full variable domain, rest sourced from reference TRBV7-9 and TRBJ2-3, is DTGVSQNPRHKITKRGQNVTFRCDPISEHNRLYWYRQTLGQGPEFLTYFQNEAQLEKSRLLSDRFSAERPKGSFSTLEIQRTEQGDSAMYLCASSRGLAGNTDTQYFGPGTRLTVL.